The clone carrying this TCR beta chain has only a few counts. The data were obtained in a study of molecular identifiers for immune sequencing clone quantification. Using its own MiXCR run on the PCR reads, TCRdb lists one record per CDR3 protein. The sample has more than 35,000 distinct CDR3 sequences, about a fifth seen once. With 4 bases removed from V and 0 bases from J, the gap between germline ends came to 24 bases. Germline V gene data show CDR1 as SEHNR and CDR2 as FQNEAQ (reference sequence). The CDR3 has 20 amino acids. The sequence was obtained from a human donor in good health. Some libraries in this study had Jurkat cell RNA spiked in. This rearrangement joins TRBV7-9 to TRBJ2-2; maybe TRBD1 (7 bases). Sequencing was carried out using naive CD8+ T cells from blood, with Jurkat cell RNA spiked in. Subset meaning: FACS-sorted CD8+CD4-CCR7+CD45RA+ naive T cells. CDR3 nucleotide sequence: TGTGCCAGCAGCTCATCATCGACAGGGCGGACTAACCCGAACACCGGGGAGCTGTTTTTT. Protein sequence: CASSSSSTGRTNPNTGELFF.